The 19 T cell receptor beta chains reported below all come from one sample, sequenced in a study of blood T cells in healthy people across ages. Primed by a sample-barcoded 5' primer and a J-beta primer mix, a second PCR proceeded for about 6 to 11 cycles. One entry per CDR3 protein, called by TCRdb with MiXCR from the 5' RACE reads. Altogether roughly 1.9 million distinct CDR3 sequences are present, about two fifths being singletons, with the ten largest covering more than 20%. The specimen was blood. All receptors derive from a human donor in good health.

The CDR3 nucleotides read TGTGCCAGCGGTCTCCTTTCGGGCAGGAGAGTTGATGAGCAGTTCTTC. This codes for CASGLLSGRRVDEQFF. The chain couples TRBV28 to TRBJ2-1; D is ambiguous. The V gene lost 8 bases and the J gene lost 8 bases, with 25 bases spanning the gap. The germline gives CDR1 MDHEN, CDR2 SYDVKM. The CDR3 loop spans 16 amino acids.

The chain has TRBV29-1 and TRBJ1-1, with D unresolved. In germline, CDR1 is SQVTM, CDR2 ANQGSEA. Trimming cost V 5 bases and J 1 base, with 5 bases left between them. The CDR3 is 11 residues long. CDR3 region: CSVPTNTEAFF. CDR3 bases: TGCAGCGTTCCAACGAACACTGAAGCTTTCTTT. Drawing the rest from reference TRBV29-1 and TRBJ1-1, the complete variable domain is SAVISQKPSRDICQRGTSLTIQCQVDSQVTMMFWYRQQPGQSLTLIATANQGSEATYESGFVIDKFPISRPNLTFSTLTVSNMSPEDSSIYLCSVPTNTEAFFGQGTRLTVV.

The rearrangement uses TRBV6-5 and TRBJ2-5, with D maybe TRBD2 (6 bases). The DNA end lines up better with TRBJ2-7; the J call may be wrong. The CDR3 loop spans 14 amino acids. Looked up from germline, CDR1 is MNHEY and CDR2 is SVGAGI. CDR3 amino acids: CASGMAARGGEQYF. The CDR3 DNA follows: TGTGCCAGCGGAATGGCGGCGAGGGGAGGCGAGCAGTACTTC.

In its sample, this clonotype was seen a few times. The rearrangement links TRBV20-1 to TRBJ1-2; D is unclear. Trimming removed 1 base from V and 3 bases from J, with 15 bases in between. CDR1 is DFQATT, CDR2 SNEGSKA, per germline (reference sequence). The CDR3 extends over 15 amino acids. This CDR3 is CSARGIDLGDYGYTF. CDR3 coding DNA: TGCAGTGCTAGAGGGATCGACCTCGGGGACTATGGCTACACCTTC.

The chain combines TRBV28 with TRBJ1-2; possible D gene TRBD1, 5 bases. Trimming removed 10 bases at V and 4 bases at J, with 19 bases between. The CDR3 covers 14 residues. Per the germline V gene, CDR1 is MDHEN and CDR2 is SYDVKM. The CDR3 bases are TGTGCCACCCCCGGGATGGGGGGTGGCTATGGCTACACCTTC. It yields the protein CATPGMGGGYGYTF.

This clonotype was detected only a few times. The chain employs TRBV28 and TRBJ1-2; D call uncertain. Germline V lookup: CDR1 MDHEN, CDR2 SYDVKM. This CDR3 region has 12 residues. With 5 bases removed from V and 8 bases from J, the gap between germline ends came to 12 bases. CDR3 coding DNA: TGTGCCAGCAGTGGACCGGGCCTCGGCTACACCTTC. Its translation is CASSGPGLGYTF.

Of note for this clonotype: A single base separates this from a much larger clone, so it may be a read error. The rearrangement uses TRBV13 and TRBJ1-2, with TRBD1 as a possible D gene (6 bases). This CDR3 region has 14 residues. Germline-derived CDR1 and CDR2 are PRHDT and FYEKMQ (reference sequence). CDR3 nucleotide sequence: TGTGCCAGCAGCTTCAGGGGTACTAACTATGACTACACCTTC. This sequence encodes CASSFRGTNYDYTF.

This chain links TRBV5-1 with TRBJ2-3, with TRBD1 as a possible D gene (6 bases). The CDR3 has 16 residues. Germline CDR1 reads SGHRS; CDR2 reads YFSETQ. V was trimmed by 0 bases and J by 0 bases, leaving 11 bases between them. This CDR3 reads CASSLDRRGSTDTQYF. The DNA of the CDR3 is TGCGCCAGCAGCTTGGATCGCAGGGGTAGCACAGATACGCAGTATTTT.

This clonotype occurred a few times. The chain couples TRBV6-6 to TRBJ2-6; 8 positions match TRBD1. The CDR3 has 17 amino acids. Germline CDR1 is MNHNY and CDR2 is SVGAGI (reference sequence). Trimming removed 2 bases from V and 4 bases from J; junction bases left unmatched: 7. The DNA of the CDR3 is TGTGCCAGCAGTTACCGACAGGGGCCTGAGGGGGCCAACGTCCTGACTTTC. It is translated as CASSYRQGPEGANVLTF.

The rearrangement uses TRBV6-5 and TRBJ2-1; D ambiguous. Trimming pared 0 bases from V and 8 bases from J, leaving 11 bases between. Per germline, CDR1 MNHEY and CDR2 SVGAGI. The length of the CDR3 is 14 residues. DNA for the CDR3: TGTGCCAGCAGTTACTCTTCGCTCCTGGATGAGCAGTTCTTC. This encodes CASSYSSLLDEQFF.

This clonotype has just a few counts. The chain carries TRBV9 and TRBJ1-6; the match to TRBD1 covers 7 bases. Germline V gives CDR1 SGDLS, CDR2 YYNGEE. This CDR3 spans 17 amino acids. The junction had 10 bases not matched to a gene; V was cut back by 3 bases and J by 4 bases. The CDR3 DNA reads TGTGCCAGCAGCGCGTCAACGGGACAGAAATATAATTCACCCCTCCACTTT. It yields the protein CASSASTGQKYNSPLHF.

There are a few counts of this clonotype. The chain recombines TRBV5-5 with TRBJ1-2, with 8 bases identical to TRBD1. CDR1 SGHKS and CDR2 YYEKEE come from the germline V gene (reference sequence). The CDR3 has 18 amino acids. J lost 0 bases, V lost 0 bases, and 10 bases had no gene match. The CDR3 coding sequence is TGTGCCAGCAGCTTGGGTACCTGGACAGGGTCAGCTAACTATGGCTACACCTTC. Translating it yields CASSLGTWTGSANYGYTF.

The rearrangement uses TRBV9 and TRBJ2-3, with TRBD2 identical over 8 bases. V lost 0 bases, J lost 3 bases, and 6 bases stayed unmatched. This CDR3 has 16 residues. Germline assignment: CDR1 SGDLS and CDR2 YYNGEE. The chain's CDR3 is CASSVESGGTTDTQYF. The DNA for the CDR3 is TGTGCCAGCAGCGTAGAGAGCGGGGGAACGACAGATACGCAGTATTTT.

The chain links TRBV6-5 to TRBJ2-7, with D possibly being TRBD1 (5 bases). The germline V gene encodes CDR1 MNHEY and CDR2 SVGAGI. V was clipped by 6 bases and J by 6 bases, with 15 bases between them. The CDR3 is made up of 13 amino acids. The chain's CDR3 is CASSSTTVGEQYF. The CDR3 coding sequence is TGTGCCAGCAGCTCCACGACAGTCGGCGAGCAGTACTTC.

This chain joins TRBV5-5 and TRBJ2-1; D unresolved. Trimming removed 4 bases from V and 8 bases from J, with 10 bases in between. The CDR3 consists of 12 residues. From germline, CDR1 is SGHKS and CDR2 YYEKEE (reference sequence). CDR3 in amino acids: CASSRLWDEQFF. In DNA form, the CDR3 reads TGTGCCAGCAGCCGCCTCTGGGATGAGCAGTTCTTC.

This clonotype was seen a few times. The chain employs TRBV20-1 and TRBJ1-2, with D unresolved. Germline values: CDR1 DFQATT, CDR2 SNEGSKA (reference sequence). The V and J ends lost 7 bases and 4 bases respectively, with 4 bases between them. The CDR3 is made up of 9 amino acids. Written as DNA, the CDR3 is TGCAGTGATTCCTATGGCTACACCTTC. Residues: CSDSYGYTF.

This sequence joins TRBV24-1 and TRBJ2-1; D remains unclear. V was shortened by 4 bases and J by 3 bases, with 9 bases between the two germline ends. This CDR3 is 14 amino acids long. The germline V gene has CDR1 KGHDR and CDR2 SFDVKD. The CDR3 DNA follows: TGTGCCACCAGTGAAGGCCGCGACTACAATGAGCAGTTCTTC. As protein: CATSEGRDYNEQFF.

This clonotype appeared a few times. This chain uses TRBV6-2 or TRBV6-3 with TRBJ2-2; D might be TRBD1 (6 bases). This CDR3 comprises 15 residues. Germline V gene lookup returns CDR1 MNHEY and CDR2 SVGEGT. Deletions cut 7 bases from V and 2 bases from J, with 14 bases between. This CDR3 reads CASTPGQTNTGELFF. For the CDR3, the DNA is TGTGCCAGCACCCCCGGACAGACAAACACCGGGGAGCTGTTTTTT.

This rearrangement joins TRBV28 to TRBJ2-1, with 7 bases fitting TRBD2. This CDR3 is built from 13 residues. Unmatched junction bases numbered 6, after V lost 4 bases and J lost 9 bases. In germline, CDR1 is MDHEN, CDR2 SYDVKM. CDR3 loop: CASSSRWGGEQFF. In nucleotides, the CDR3 is TGTGCCAGCAGTTCCCGATGGGGGGGTGAGCAGTTCTTC.